The rows below give T cell receptor beta chains drawn from one sample of a study of beta chain bispecific antibodies for T cell cancers. Via MiXCR, TCRdb re-called the 5' RACE reads, giving one row per CDR3 protein. Of tens of thousands of distinct CDR3 sequences listed, approximately 2% are singletons. The antigens of these receptors remain unknown. Sequenced material: healthy donor T cells cultured with leukemia cells, taken from a culture containing a bispecific antibody targeting TCR Vbeta12. These receptors were taken from a human donor in good health. Some clones in this sample may be carry-over from other donors' samples. The CDR3 runs from the conserved cysteine through the conserved F or W. A D gene is named only where the DNA matches it firmly. The size entry gives once, few, many, or a class for an expanded clone.

CDR3 length: 10
J gene: TRBJ2-3
clone size: many
V gene: TRBV5-3
D gene: NA
CDR3 DNA: TGTGCCAGAGCTGTGTATACGCAGTATTTT
CDR3 protein: CARAVYTQYF

CDR3 length: 13
J gene: TRBJ2-1
clone size: many
V gene: TRBV20-1
D gene: TRBD1
CDR3 DNA: TGCAGTGCCGAGACAGGGACAAACAATGAGCAGTTCTTC
CDR3 protein: CSAETGTNNEQFF

CDR3 length: 15
J gene: TRBJ2-7
clone size: many
V gene: TRBV5-6
D gene: NA
CDR3 DNA: TGTGCCAGCAGCTTGGGTCAGGCTCTCTCCTACGAGCAGTACTTC
CDR3 protein: CASSLGQALSYEQYF

CDR3 length: 15
J gene: TRBJ2-7
clone size: many
V gene: TRBV2
D gene: TRBD1
CDR3 DNA: TGTGCCAGCAGTGAGGAGGCAGGGGGCACGTACGAGCAGTACTTC
CDR3 protein: CASSEEAGGTYEQYF

CDR3 length: 14
J gene: TRBJ1-3
clone size: many
V gene: TRBV27
D gene: NA
CDR3 DNA: TGTGCCAGCAGTTTGGGGCAGGGTGTTGACACCATATATTTT
CDR3 protein: CASSLGQGVDTIYF

CDR3 length: 18
J gene: TRBJ2-5
clone size: many
V gene: TRBV28
D gene: NA
CDR3 DNA: TGTGCCAGCAGTTCGACCTTGTCCGGGGCGGTAAGGAAGGAGACCCAGTACTTC
CDR3 protein: CASSSTLSGAVRKETQYF

CDR3 length: 15
J gene: TRBJ2-1
clone size: many
V gene: TRBV9
D gene: NA
CDR3 DNA: TGTGCCAGCAGCGATACAGGGAGCTCCTACAATGAGCAGTTCTTC
CDR3 protein: CASSDTGSSYNEQFF

CDR3 length: 14
J gene: TRBJ1-5
clone size: many
V gene: TRBV6-6
D gene: NA
CDR3 DNA: TGTGCCAGCAGTTACTGGGGTAGCAATCAGCCCCAGCATTTT
CDR3 protein: CASSYWGSNQPQHF

CDR3 length: 16
J gene: TRBJ1-1
clone size: many
V gene: TRBV5-1
D gene: TRBD1
CDR3 DNA: TGCGCCAGCAGCCTAAGCGTGGGGACAGGGATAGATGAAGCTTTCTTT
CDR3 protein: CASSLSVGTGIDEAFF

CDR3 length: 15
J gene: TRBJ2-5
clone size: many
V gene: TRBV7-3
D gene: TRBD2
CDR3 DNA: TGTGCCAGCAGCCCCCTGGGCGGGGGTCAAGAGACCCAGTACTTC
CDR3 protein: CASSPLGGGQETQYF

CDR3 length: 11
J gene: TRBJ1-1
clone size: many
V gene: TRBV6-5
D gene: NA
CDR3 DNA: TGTGCCAGCTCCAATGGGGTTGAAGCTTTCTTT
CDR3 protein: CASSNGVEAFF

CDR3 length: 15
J gene: TRBJ2-3
clone size: many
V gene: TRBV18
D gene: TRBD2
CDR3 DNA: TGTGCCAGCTCACCCCTAGCGGGGGAAGCAGATACGCAGTATTTT
CDR3 protein: CASSPLAGEADTQYF

CDR3 length: 14
J gene: TRBJ2-7
clone size: many
V gene: TRBV20-1
D gene: TRBD2
CDR3 DNA: TGCAGTGCTACTAGCCTAGCGGGGGCGGTCGAGCAGTACTTC
CDR3 protein: CSATSLAGAVEQYF